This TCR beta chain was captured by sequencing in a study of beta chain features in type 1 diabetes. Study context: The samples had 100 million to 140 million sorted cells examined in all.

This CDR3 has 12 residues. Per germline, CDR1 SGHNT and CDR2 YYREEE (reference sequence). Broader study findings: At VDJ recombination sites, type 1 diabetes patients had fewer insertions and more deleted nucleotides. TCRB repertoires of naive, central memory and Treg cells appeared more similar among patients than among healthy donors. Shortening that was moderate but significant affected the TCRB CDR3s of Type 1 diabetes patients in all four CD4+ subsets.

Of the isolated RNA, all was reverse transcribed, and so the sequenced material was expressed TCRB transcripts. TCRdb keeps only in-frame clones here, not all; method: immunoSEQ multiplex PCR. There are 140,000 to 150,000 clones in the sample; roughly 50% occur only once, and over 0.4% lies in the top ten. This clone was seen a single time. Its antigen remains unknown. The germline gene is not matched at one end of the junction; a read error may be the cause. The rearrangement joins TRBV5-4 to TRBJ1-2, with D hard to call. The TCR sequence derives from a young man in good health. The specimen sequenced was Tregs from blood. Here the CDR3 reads CASSYRSYGYPF. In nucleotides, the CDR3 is TGTGCCAGCAGCTACAGAAGTTATGGCTACCCCTTC.